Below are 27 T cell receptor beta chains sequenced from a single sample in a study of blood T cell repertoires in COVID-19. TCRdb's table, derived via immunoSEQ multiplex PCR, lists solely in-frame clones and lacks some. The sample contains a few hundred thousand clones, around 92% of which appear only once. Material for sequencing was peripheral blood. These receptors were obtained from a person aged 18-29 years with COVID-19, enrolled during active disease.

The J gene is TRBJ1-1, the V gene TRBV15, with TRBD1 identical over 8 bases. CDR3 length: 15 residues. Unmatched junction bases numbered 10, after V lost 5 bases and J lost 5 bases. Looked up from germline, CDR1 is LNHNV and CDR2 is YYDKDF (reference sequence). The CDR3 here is CATSSTPGGYTEAFF. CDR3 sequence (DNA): TGTGCCACCAGCTCAACACCAGGGGGCTATACTGAAGCTTTCTTT.

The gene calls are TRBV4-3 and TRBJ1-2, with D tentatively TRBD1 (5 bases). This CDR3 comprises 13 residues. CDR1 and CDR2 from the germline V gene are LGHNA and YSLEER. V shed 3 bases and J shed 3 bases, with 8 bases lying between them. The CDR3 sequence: CASSQGRDYGYTF. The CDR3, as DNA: TGCGCCAGCAGCCAGGGCAGGGACTATGGCTACACCTTC.

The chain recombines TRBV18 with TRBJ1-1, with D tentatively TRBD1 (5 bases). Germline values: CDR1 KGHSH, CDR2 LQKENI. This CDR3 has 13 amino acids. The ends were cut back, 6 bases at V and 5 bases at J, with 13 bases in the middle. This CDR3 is CASSRSGVTEAFF. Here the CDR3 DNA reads TGTGCCAGCTCGCGGTCGGGGGTAACTGAAGCTTTCTTT.

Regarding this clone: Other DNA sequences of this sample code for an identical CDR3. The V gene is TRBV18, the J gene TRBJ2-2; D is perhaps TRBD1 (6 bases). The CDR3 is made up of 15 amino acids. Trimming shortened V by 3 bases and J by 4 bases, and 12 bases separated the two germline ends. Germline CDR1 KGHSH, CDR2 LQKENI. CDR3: CASSPLAGATGELFF. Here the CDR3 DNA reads TGTGCCAGCTCACCCCTTGCAGGGGCCACCGGGGAGCTGTTTTTT.

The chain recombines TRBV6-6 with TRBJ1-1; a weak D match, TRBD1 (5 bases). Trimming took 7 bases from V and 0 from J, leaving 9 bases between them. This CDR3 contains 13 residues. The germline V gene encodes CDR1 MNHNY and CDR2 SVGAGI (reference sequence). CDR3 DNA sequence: TGTGCCAGCACTCCAGGGTTGAACACTGAAGCTTTCTTT. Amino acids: CASTPGLNTEAFF.

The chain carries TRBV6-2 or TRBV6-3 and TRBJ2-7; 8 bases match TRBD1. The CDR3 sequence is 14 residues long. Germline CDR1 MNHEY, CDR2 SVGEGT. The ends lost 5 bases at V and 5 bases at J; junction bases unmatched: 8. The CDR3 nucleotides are TGTGCCAGCAGTGACAGGACAGGGAGGAACGAGCAGTACTTC. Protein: CASSDRTGRNEQYF.

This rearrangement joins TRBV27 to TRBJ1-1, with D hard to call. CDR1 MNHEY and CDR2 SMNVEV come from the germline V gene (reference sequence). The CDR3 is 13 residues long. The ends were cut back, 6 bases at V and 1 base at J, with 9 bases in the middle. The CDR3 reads CASRRMWNTEAFF. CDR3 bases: TGTGCCAGCAGGAGAATGTGGAACACTGAAGCTTTCTTT.

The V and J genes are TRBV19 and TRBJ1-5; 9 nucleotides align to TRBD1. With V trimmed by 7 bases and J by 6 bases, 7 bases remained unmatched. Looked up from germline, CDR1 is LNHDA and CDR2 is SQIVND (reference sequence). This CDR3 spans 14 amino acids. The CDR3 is CASTYRGQGQPQHF. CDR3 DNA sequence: TGTGCCAGTACCTACAGGGGGCAGGGTCAGCCCCAGCATTTT. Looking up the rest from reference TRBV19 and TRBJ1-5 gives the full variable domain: DGGITQSPKYLFRKEGQNVTLSCEQNLNHDAMYWYRQDPGQGLRLIYYSQIVNDFQKGDIAEGYSVSREKKESFPLTVTSAQKNPTAFYLCASTYRGQGQPQHFGDGTRLSIL.

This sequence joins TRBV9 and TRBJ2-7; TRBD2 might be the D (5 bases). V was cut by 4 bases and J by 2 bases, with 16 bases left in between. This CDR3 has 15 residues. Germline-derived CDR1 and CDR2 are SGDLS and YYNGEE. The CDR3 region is CASSPPGSVPYEQYF. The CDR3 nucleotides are TGTGCCAGCAGCCCCCCTGGGAGTGTACCCTACGAGCAGTACTTC.

For the CDR3, the DNA is TGTGCCAGCAGTCCGGGGAAAGGGCACGAGCAGTACTTC. Its translation is CASSPGKGHEQYF. The chain combines TRBV6-5 with TRBJ2-7; D perhaps matches TRBD2 (5 bases). CDR3 length: 13 residues. CDR1 and CDR2 from the germline V gene are MNHEY and SVGAGI. V was trimmed by 5 bases and J by 5 bases, leaving 13 bases between them.

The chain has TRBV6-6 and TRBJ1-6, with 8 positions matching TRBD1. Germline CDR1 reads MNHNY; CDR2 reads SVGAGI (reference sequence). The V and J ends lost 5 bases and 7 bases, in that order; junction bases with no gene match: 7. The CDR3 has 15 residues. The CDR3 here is CASSPGQGGNSPLHF. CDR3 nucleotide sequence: TGTGCCAGCAGTCCTGGACAGGGCGGGAATTCACCCCTCCACTTT.

The CDR3 here is CASSSPWSREQYF. In DNA form, the CDR3 reads TGTGCCAGCAGCTCTCCATGGAGTCGAGAGCAGTACTTC. V is TRBV5-8 and J is TRBJ2-7; no reliable D call. The CDR3 length is 13 residues. Per germline, CDR1 SGHTS and CDR2 YDEGEE. V was cut by 3 bases and J by 7 bases, with 14 bases left in between.

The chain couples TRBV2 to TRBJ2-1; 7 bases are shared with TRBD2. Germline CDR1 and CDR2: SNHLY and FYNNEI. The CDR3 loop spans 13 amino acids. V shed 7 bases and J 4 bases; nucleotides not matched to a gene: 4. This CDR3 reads CASTREIYNEQFF. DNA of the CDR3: TGTGCCAGCACGCGGGAGATTTACAATGAGCAGTTCTTC. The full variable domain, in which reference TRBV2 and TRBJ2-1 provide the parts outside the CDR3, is EPEVTQTPSHQVTQMGQEVILRCVPISNHLYFYWYRQILGQKVEFLVSFYNNEISEKSEIFDDQFSVERPDGSNFTLKIRSTKLEDSAMYFCASTREIYNEQFFGPGTRLTVL.

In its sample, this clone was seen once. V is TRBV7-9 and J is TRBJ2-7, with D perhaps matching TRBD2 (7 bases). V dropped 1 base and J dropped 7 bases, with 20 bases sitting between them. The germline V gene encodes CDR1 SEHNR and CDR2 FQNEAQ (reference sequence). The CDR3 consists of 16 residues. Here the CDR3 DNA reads TGTGCCAGCAGCTTAGGTCTCCTAGCGGAGGGGGAGGAGCAGTACTTC. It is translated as CASSLGLLAEGEEQYF.

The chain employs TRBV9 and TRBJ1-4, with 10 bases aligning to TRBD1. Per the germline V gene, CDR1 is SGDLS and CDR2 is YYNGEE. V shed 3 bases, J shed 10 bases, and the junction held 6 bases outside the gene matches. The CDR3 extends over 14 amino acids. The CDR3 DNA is TGTGCCAGCAGCGCCGGACAGGGGGGAGGAAAACTGTTTTTT. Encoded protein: CASSAGQGGGKLFF.

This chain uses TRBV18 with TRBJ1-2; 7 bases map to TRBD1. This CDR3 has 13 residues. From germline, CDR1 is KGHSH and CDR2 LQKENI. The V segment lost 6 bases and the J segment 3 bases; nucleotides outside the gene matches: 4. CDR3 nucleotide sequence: TGTGCCAGCTCGTCCACAGGGGACTATGGCTACACCTTC. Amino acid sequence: CASSSTGDYGYTF.

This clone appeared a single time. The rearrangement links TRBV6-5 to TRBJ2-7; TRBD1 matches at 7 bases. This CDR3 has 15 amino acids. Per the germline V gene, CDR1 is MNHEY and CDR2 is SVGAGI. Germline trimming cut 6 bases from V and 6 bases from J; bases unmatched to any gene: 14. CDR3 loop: CASSQLQGNRAEQYF. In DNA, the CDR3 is TGTGCCAGCAGCCAACTACAGGGGAACAGGGCCGAGCAGTACTTC.

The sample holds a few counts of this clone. The DNA of the CDR3 is TGTGCCAGCAGTTTAACGGGACAGGGGGCCTATGGCTACACCTTC. Its translation: CASSLTGQGAYGYTF. The chain joins TRBV27 to TRBJ1-2, with 12 bases fitting TRBD1. Germline V lookup: CDR1 MNHEY, CDR2 SMNVEV (reference sequence). The CDR3 extends over 15 amino acids. Unmatched junction bases numbered 2, after V lost 2 bases and J lost 4 bases.

CDR3 nucleotides: TGTGCCAGCAGCACGGGACAGCTGGCTGGCTACACCTTC. It encodes CASSTGQLAGYTF. The chain employs TRBV5-6 and TRBJ1-2, with 7 bases aligning to TRBD1. This CDR3 region has 13 residues. Germline lookup yields CDR1 SGHDT and CDR2 YYEEEE. The J segment lost 7 bases and the V segment lost 4 bases, leaving 7 bases of the junction unmatched.

The CDR3: CASSLAGGSSYEQYF. For the CDR3, the DNA is TGTGCCAGCAGTTTAGCGGGCGGTAGCTCCTACGAGCAGTACTTC. The chain employs TRBV6-5 and TRBJ2-7; 7 nucleotides line up with TRBD2. Germline V gene lookup returns CDR1 MNHEY and CDR2 SVGAGI. Trimming at V came to 4 bases and at J to 0 bases, leaving 6 bases not matched to a gene. This CDR3 has 15 amino acids.

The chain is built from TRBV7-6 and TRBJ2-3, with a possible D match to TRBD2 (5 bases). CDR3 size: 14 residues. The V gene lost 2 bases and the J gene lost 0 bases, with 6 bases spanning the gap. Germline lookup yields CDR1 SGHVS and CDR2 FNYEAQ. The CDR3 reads CASSLTGSTDTQYF. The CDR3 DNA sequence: TGTGCCAGCAGCTTAACGGGGAGCACAGATACGCAGTATTTT.

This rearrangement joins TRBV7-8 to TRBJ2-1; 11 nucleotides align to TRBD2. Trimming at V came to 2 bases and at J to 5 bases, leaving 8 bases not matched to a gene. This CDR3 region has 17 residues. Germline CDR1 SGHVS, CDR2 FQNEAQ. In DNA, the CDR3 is TGTGCCAGCAGCTTACGTATCCTAGCGGGAGGTCACAATGAGCAGTTCTTC. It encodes CASSLRILAGGHNEQFF. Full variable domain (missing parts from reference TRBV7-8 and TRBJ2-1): GAGVSQSPRYKVAKRGQDVALRCDPISGHVSLFWYQQALGQGPEFLTYFQNEAQLDKSGLPSDRFFAERPEGSVSTLKIQRTQQEDSAVYLCASSLRILAGGHNEQFFGPGTRLTVL.

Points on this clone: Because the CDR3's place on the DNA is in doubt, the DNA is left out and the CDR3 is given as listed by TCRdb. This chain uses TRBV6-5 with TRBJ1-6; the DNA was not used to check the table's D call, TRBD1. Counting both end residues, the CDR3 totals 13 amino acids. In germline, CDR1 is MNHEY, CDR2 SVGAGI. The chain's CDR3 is CASSSSTESPLHF.

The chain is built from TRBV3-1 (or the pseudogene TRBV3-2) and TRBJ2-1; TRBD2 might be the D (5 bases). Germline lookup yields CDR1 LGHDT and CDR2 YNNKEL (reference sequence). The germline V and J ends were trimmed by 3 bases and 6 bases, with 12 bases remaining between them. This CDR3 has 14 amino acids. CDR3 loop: CASSHGLKPNEQFF. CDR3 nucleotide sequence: TGTGCCAGCAGCCACGGACTGAAGCCCAATGAGCAGTTCTTC.

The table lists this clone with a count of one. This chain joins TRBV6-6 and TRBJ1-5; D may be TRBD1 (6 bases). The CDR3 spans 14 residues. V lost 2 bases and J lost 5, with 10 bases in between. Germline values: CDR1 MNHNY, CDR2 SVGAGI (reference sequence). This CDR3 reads CASSYRGGDQPQHF. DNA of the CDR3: TGTGCCAGCAGTTACCGAGGGGGGGATCAGCCCCAGCATTTT.

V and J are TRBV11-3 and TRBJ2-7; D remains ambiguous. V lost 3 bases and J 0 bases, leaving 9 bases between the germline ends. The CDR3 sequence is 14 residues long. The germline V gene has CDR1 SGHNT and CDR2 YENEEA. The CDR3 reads CASSLTSDSYEQYF. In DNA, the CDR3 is TGTGCCAGCAGCTTGACTTCCGACTCCTACGAGCAGTACTTC.

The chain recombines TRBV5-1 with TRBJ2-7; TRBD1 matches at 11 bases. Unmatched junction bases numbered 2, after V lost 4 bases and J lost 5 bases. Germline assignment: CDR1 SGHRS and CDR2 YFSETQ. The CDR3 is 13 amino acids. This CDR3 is CASSRTGGDEQYF. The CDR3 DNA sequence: TGCGCCAGCAGCAGGACAGGGGGCGACGAGCAGTACTTC.